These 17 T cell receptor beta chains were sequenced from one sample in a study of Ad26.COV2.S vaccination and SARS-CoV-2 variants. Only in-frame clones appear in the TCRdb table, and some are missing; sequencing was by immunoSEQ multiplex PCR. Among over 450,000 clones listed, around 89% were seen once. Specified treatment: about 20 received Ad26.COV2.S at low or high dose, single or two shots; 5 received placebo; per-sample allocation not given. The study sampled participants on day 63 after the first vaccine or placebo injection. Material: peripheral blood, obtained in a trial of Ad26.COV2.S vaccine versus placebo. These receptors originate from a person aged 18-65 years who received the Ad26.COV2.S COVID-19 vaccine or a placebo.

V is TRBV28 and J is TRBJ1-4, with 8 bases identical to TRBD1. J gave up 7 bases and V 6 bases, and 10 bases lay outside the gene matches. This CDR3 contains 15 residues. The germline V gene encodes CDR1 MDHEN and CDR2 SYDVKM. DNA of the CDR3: TGTGCCAGCAGCTATGACAGGGGCGGGAGTGAAAAACTGTTTTTT. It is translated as CASSYDRGGSEKLFF. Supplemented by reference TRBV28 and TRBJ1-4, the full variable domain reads DVKVTQSSRYLVKRTGEKVFLECVQDMDHENMFWYRQDPGLGLRLIYFSYDVKMKEKGDIPEGYSVSREKKERFSLILESASTNQTSMYLCASSYDRGGSEKLFFGSGTQLSVL.

The CDR3 region is CASSRGTGGLWDIQYF. CDR3 DNA: TGTGCCAGTAGTAGAGGGACAGGGGGCCTATGGGACATTCAGTACTTC. The chain uses TRBV19 and TRBJ2-4, with 12 bases lining up with TRBD1. This CDR3 comprises 16 residues. CDR1 and CDR2 from the germline V gene are LNHDA and SQIVND (reference sequence). With 4 bases clipped from V and 8 bases from J, the junction kept 9 bases outside the gene matches.

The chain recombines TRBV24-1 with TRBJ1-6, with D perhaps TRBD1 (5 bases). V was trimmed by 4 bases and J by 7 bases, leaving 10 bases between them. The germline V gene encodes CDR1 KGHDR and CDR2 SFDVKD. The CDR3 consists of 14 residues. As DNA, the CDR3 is TGTGCCACCAGTGAACAAGGGACCAATTCACCCCTCCACTTT. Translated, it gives CATSEQGTNSPLHF.

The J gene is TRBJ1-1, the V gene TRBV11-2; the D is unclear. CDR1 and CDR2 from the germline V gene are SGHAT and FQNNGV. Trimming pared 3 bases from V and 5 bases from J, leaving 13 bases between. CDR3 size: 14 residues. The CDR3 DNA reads TGTGCCAGCAGCTTTGTGGGGAGAGGGACTGAAGCTTTCTTT. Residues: CASSFVGRGTEAFF. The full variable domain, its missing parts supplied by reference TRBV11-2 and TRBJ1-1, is EAGVAQSPRYKIIEKRQSVAFWCNPISGHATLYWYQQILGQGPKLLIQFQNNGVVDDSQLPKDRFSAERLKGVDSTLKIQPAKLEDSAVYLCASSFVGRGTEAFFGQGTRLTVV.

CDR3 nucleotide sequence: TGTGCCAGCAGTTCAGCCGGGACTCCCGTTCTGAGCTCCTACAATGAGCAGTTCTTC. Translating gives CASSSAGTPVLSSYNEQFF. The chain is built from TRBV28 and TRBJ2-1; D perhaps matches TRBD2 (6 bases). Germline V gene lookup returns CDR1 MDHEN and CDR2 SYDVKM. Trimming shortened V by 4 bases and J by 0 bases, and 22 bases separated the two germline ends. CDR3 size: 19 residues.

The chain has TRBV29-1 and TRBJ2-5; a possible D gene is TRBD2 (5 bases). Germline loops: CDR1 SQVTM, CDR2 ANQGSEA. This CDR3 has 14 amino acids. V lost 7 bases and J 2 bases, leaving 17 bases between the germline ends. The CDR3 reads CSAPASGTQETQYF. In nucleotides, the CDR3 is TGCAGCGCCCCGGCAAGCGGAACACAAGAGACCCAGTACTTC.

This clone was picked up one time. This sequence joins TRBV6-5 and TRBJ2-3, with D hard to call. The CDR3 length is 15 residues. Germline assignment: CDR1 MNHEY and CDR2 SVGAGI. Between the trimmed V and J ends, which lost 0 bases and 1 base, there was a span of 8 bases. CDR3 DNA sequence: TGTGCCAGCAGTTACTCCGGGTCCCGCACAGATACGCAGTATTTT. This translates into CASSYSGSRTDTQYF.

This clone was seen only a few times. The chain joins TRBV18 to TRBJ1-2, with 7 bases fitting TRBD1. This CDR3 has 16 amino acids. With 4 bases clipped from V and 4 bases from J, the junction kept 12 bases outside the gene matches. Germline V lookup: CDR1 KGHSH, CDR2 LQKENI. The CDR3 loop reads CASSLRTTDRVYGYTF. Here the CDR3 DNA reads TGTGCCAGCTCACTACGGACTACCGACAGGGTCTATGGCTACACCTTC.

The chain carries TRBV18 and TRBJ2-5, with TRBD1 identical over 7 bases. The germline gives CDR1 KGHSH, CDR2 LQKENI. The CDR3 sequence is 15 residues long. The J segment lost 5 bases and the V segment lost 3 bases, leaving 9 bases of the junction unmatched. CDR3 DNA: TGTGCCAGCTCACCTAGGGCAGGGGGTCGGGAGACCCAGTACTTC. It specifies CASSPRAGGRETQYF.

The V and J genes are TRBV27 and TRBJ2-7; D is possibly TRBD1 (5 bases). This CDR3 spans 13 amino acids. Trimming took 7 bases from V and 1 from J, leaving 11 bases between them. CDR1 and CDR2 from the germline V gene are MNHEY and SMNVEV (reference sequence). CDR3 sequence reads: CASNDTGSYEQYF. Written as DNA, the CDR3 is TGTGCCAGCAATGACACAGGTTCCTACGAGCAGTACTTC.

The CDR3 coding sequence is TGTGCCAGCAGTATGACCCAGAGGGGCGTAACTGAAGCTTTCTTT. This gives the protein CASSMTQRGVTEAFF. The chain joins TRBV11-2 to TRBJ1-1; TRBD1 is a possible D gene (5 bases). Germline V gene data show CDR1 as SGHAT and CDR2 as FQNNGV. This CDR3 comprises 15 residues. V shed 6 bases and J shed 5 bases, with 19 bases lying between them.

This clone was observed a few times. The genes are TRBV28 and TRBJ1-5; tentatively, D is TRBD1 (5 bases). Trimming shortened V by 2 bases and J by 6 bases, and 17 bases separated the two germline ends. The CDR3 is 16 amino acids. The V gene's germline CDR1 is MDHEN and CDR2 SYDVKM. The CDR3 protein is CASSLKRGGIAQPQHF. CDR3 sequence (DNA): TGTGCCAGCAGTTTAAAGAGGGGAGGTATAGCTCAGCCCCAGCATTTT.

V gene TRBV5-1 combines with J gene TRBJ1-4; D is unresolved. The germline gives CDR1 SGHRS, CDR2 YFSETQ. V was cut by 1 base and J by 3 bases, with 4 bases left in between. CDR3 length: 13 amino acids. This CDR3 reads CASSLWANEKLFF. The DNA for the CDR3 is TGCGCCAGCAGCTTGTGGGCTAATGAAAAACTGTTTTTT.

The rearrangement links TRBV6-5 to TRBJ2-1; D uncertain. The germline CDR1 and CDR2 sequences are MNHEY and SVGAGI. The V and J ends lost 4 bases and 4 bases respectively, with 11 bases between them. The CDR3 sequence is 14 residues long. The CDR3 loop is CASSFRVRYNEQFF. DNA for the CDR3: TGTGCCAGCAGTTTCCGAGTACGATACAATGAGCAGTTCTTC.

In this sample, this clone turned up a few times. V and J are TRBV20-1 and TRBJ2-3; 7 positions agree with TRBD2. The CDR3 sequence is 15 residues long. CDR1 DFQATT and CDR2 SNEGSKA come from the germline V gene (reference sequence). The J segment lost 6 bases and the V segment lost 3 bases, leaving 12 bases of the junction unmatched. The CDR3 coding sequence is TGCAGTGCTAGTCTGGGGGAGGGGCCGGGGGATACGCAGTATTTT. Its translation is CSASLGEGPGDTQYF.

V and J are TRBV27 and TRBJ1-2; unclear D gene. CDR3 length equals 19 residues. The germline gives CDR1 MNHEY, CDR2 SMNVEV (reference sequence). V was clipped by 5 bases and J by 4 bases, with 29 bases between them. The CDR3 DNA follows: TGTGCCAGCAGTCTCACACCGGGGTCCAGCAGAAGACGACCCTATGGCTACACCTTC. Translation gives CASSLTPGSSRRRPYGYTF.

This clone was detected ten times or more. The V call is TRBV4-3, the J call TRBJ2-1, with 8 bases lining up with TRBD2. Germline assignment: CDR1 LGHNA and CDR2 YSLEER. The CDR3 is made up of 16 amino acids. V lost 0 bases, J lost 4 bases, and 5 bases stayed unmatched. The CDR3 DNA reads TGCGCCAGCAGCCAAGATACGGGGGGGCCTTACAATGAGCAGTTCTTC. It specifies CASSQDTGGPYNEQFF.